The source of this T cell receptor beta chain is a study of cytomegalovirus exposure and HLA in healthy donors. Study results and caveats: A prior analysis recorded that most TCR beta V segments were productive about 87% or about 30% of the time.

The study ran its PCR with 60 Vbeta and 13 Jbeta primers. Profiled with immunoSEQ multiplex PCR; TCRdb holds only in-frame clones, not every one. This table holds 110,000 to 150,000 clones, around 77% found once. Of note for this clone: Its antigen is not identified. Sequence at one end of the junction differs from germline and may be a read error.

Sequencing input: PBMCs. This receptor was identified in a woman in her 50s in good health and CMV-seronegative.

The CDR3 DNA sequence: TGTGCCAGCAGCTCCGGACTAGCGGGGGGGCTAGAGCAGCACTTC. Protein sequence: CASSSGLAGGLEQHF. The chain recombines TRBV7-2 with TRBJ2-7; 15 bases agree with TRBD2. This CDR3 has 15 amino acids. Germline V gene data show CDR1 as SGHTA and CDR2 as FQGNSA.